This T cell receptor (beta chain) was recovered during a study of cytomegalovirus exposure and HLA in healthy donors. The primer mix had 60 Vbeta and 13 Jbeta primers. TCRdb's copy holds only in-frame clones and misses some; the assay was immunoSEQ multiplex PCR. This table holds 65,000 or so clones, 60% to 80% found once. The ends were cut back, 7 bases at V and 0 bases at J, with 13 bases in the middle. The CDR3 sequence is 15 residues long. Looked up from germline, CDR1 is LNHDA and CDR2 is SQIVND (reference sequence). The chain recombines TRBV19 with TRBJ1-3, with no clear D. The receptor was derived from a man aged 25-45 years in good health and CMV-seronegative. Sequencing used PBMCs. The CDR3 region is CASNAHQDSGNTIYF. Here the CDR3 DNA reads TGTGCCAGTAACGCTCATCAGGACTCTGGAAACACCATATATTTT.